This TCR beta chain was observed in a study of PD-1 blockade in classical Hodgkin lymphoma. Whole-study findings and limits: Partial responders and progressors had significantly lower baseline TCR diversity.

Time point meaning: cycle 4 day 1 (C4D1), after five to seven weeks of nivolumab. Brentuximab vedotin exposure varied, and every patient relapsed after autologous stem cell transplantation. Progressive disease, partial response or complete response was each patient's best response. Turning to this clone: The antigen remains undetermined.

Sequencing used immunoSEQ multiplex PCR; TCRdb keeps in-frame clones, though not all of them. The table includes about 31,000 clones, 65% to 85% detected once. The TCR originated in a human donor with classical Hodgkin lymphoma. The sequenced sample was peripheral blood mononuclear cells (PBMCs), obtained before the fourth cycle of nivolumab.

The CDR3 protein is CASSFSGWGEQYF. CDR3 nucleotides: TGTGCCAGCAGTTTTTCGGGTTGGGGCGAGCAGTACTTC. The chain carries TRBV28 and TRBJ2-7; D unresolved. The length of the CDR3 is 13 residues. Trimming removed 3 bases from V and 6 bases from J, with 12 bases in between. The germline V gene has CDR1 MDHEN and CDR2 SYDVKM.